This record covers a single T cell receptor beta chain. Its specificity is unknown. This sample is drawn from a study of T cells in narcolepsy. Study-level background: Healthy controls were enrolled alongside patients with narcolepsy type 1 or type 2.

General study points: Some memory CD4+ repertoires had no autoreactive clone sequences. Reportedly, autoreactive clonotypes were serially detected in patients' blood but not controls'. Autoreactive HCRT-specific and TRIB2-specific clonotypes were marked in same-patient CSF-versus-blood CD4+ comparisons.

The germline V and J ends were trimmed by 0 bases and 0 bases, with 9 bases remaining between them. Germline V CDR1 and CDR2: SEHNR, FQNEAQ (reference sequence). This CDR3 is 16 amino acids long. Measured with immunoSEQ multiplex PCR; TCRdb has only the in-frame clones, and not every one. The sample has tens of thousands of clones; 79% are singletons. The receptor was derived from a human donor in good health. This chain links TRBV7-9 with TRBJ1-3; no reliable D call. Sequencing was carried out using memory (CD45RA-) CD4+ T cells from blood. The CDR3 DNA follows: TGTGCCAGCAGCTTAGCGCAGCCGATCTCTGGAAACACCATATATTTT. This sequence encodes CASSLAQPISGNTIYF.